These 29 T cell receptor beta chains share one sample of origin, sequenced in a study of CD8 T cells in Susac syndrome. It was with random hexamers that roughly 0.5 to 1 ug RNA was reverse transcribed. TCRdb used MiXCR to reprocess the immunoSEQ multiplex PCR reads, holding one entry per CDR3 protein. The sample lists about 130,000 distinct CDR3 sequences; 90% to 95% were seen once. The sequenced sample consisted of CD4+ T cells from PBMCs. The source of these receptors is a human donor in good health.

The chain recombines TRBV4-1 with TRBJ2-1; 13 nucleotides align to TRBD2. The junction had 6 bases not matched to a gene; V was cut back by 4 bases and J by 9 bases. Germline V gene sequence: CDR1 MGHRA, CDR2 YSYEKL. This CDR3 is 15 amino acids long. The CDR3 DNA is TGCGCCAGCAGCCGTGGACTAGCGGGAGCGGGTGAGCAGTTCTTC. Encoded protein: CASSRGLAGAGEQFF.

This chain connects TRBV20-1 to TRBJ1-1; the match to TRBD1 covers 9 bases. Germline CDR1 is DFQATT and CDR2 is SNEGSKA (reference sequence). V lost 5 bases, J lost 6 bases, and 10 bases stayed unmatched. This CDR3 is built from 14 residues. The CDR3 coding sequence is TGCAGTGCTGCCCGGGACAGGGCCAAACCTGAAGCTTTCTTT. This gives the protein CSAARDRAKPEAFF.

V and J are TRBV4-1 and TRBJ2-5; 8 bases map to TRBD2. Trimming took 1 base from V and 5 from J; bases not matched to a gene: 3. This CDR3 spans 14 amino acids. From germline, CDR1 is MGHRA and CDR2 YSYEKL. The chain's CDR3 is CASSQAGGYETQYF. The CDR3 DNA follows: TGCGCCAGCAGCCAAGCGGGAGGGTACGAGACCCAGTACTTC.

The chain links TRBV20-1 to TRBJ2-1; 11 nucleotides align to TRBD2. V shed 5 bases and J 0 bases; nucleotides not matched to a gene: 6. The CDR3 has 16 residues. Germline V lookup: CDR1 DFQATT, CDR2 SNEGSKA (reference sequence). This CDR3 reads CSAAGSGGGSYNEQFF. The CDR3 coding sequence is TGCAGTGCTGCTGGTAGCGGGGGGGGCTCCTACAATGAGCAGTTCTTC.

The gene calls are TRBV14 and TRBJ2-4; TRBD2 aligns across 13 bases. The CDR3 has 18 residues. Unmatched junction bases numbered 7, after V lost 4 bases and J lost 1 base. Germline V gene sequence: CDR1 SGHDN, CDR2 FVKESK. DNA of the CDR3: TGTGCCAGCAGCCCACTAGCGGGAGGGCCACTGGCCAAAAACATTCAGTACTTC. It codes for CASSPLAGGPLAKNIQYF.

The V gene is TRBV3-1, the J gene TRBJ1-1, with 7 bases fitting TRBD1. The CDR3 covers 15 residues. Germline-derived CDR1 and CDR2 are LGHDT and YNNKEL (reference sequence). Trimming at V came to 0 bases and at J to 4 bases, leaving 5 bases not matched to a gene. The CDR3 loop is CASSQEEGASTEAFF. CDR3 nucleotides: TGTGCCAGCAGCCAAGAAGAGGGGGCGAGCACTGAAGCTTTCTTT.

V is TRBV6-1 and J is TRBJ2-2; possibly TRBD2 for D (5 bases). CDR1 and CDR2 (germline): MNHNS, SASEGT. The CDR3 is made up of 13 amino acids. V dropped 7 bases and J dropped 2 bases, with 8 bases sitting between them. CDR3 amino acids: CASKAVNTGELFF. The CDR3 DNA is TGTGCCAGCAAAGCGGTCAACACCGGGGAGCTGTTTTTT.

The V call is TRBV29-1, the J call TRBJ2-1, with 9 bases fitting TRBD2. The CDR3 sequence is 16 residues long. Trimming cost V 5 bases and J 0 bases; bases outside gene matches: 8. CDR1 is SQVTM and CDR2 is ANQGSEA in the germline V gene. The CDR3 sequence is CSVSRTSVSSYNEQFF. In nucleotides, the CDR3 is TGCAGCGTTTCCCGGACTAGCGTCAGCTCCTACAATGAGCAGTTCTTC.

The CDR3 nucleotides are TGCGCCAGCAGCCATTCGGCTAGCGGGAATTACAATGAGCAGTTCTTC. It translates to CASSHSASGNYNEQFF. The chain uses TRBV4-1 and TRBJ2-1; 9 bases line up with TRBD2. Losses at the gene ends were 3 bases for V and 4 bases for J; bases not matched to a gene: 7. The CDR3 covers 16 residues. Germline CDR1 and CDR2: MGHRA and YSYEKL.

The rearrangement uses TRBV20-1 and TRBJ2-5; no definite D call. V was shortened by 0 bases and J by 0 bases, with 5 bases between the two germline ends. This CDR3 spans 13 amino acids. Germline V CDR1 and CDR2: DFQATT, SNEGSKA (reference sequence). CDR3 DNA sequence: TGCAGTGCTAGAGATATGTACCAAGAGACCCAGTACTTC. Its translation is CSARDMYQETQYF.

For the CDR3, the DNA is TGTGCCATCAGTGTCCGACGGACTAGCGGGAGTGAAGGCGAGCAGTACTTC. This codes for CAISVRRTSGSEGEQYF. This chain uses TRBV10-3 with TRBJ2-7; 13 bases map to TRBD2. The junction had 12 bases not matched to a gene; V was cut back by 4 bases and J by 6 bases. CDR1 ENHRY and CDR2 SYGVKD come from the germline V gene. The length of the CDR3 is 17 residues.

V usage is TRBV29-1 and J usage is TRBJ2-1; D unresolved. CDR1 SQVTM and CDR2 ANQGSEA come from the germline V gene. The CDR3 spans 13 residues. Trimming cost V 7 bases and J 5 bases, with 15 bases left between them. Written as DNA, the CDR3 is TGCAGCGCCTGTATCAGGACCGACAATGAGCAGTTCTTC. Protein product: CSACIRTDNEQFF.

The chain is built from TRBV10-2 and TRBJ2-3; D unclear. V gave up 4 bases and J gave up 4 bases, with 6 bases separating them. CDR1 is WSHSY and CDR2 is SAAADI in the germline V gene. This CDR3 contains 12 residues. The CDR3 loop is CASSVQSDTQYF. The DNA for the CDR3 is TGCGCCAGCAGTGTACAGTCAGATACGCAGTATTTT.

The chain couples TRBV20-1 to TRBJ2-1, with 9 nucleotides matching TRBD2. V was clipped by 5 bases and J by 4 bases; unmatched bases: 6. The germline CDR1 and CDR2 sequences are DFQATT and SNEGSKA (reference sequence). The CDR3 runs 14 residues. CDR3 loop: CSAFLAGEYNEQFF. The CDR3 coding sequence is TGCAGTGCTTTTTTAGCGGGAGAGTACAATGAGCAGTTCTTC.

The J gene is TRBJ1-5, the V gene TRBV10-3; possible D gene TRBD1, 5 bases. The germline V gene has CDR1 ENHRY and CDR2 SYGVKD. Trimming pared 2 bases from V and 9 bases from J, leaving 11 bases between. CDR3 length equals 13 residues. CDR3 sequence reads: CAISERQGGPQHF. As DNA, the CDR3 is TGTGCCATCAGTGAGCGCCAGGGAGGGCCCCAGCATTTT.

The chain links TRBV27 to TRBJ2-5; a possible D gene is TRBD2 (6 bases). The germline V gene has CDR1 MNHEY and CDR2 SMNVEV (reference sequence). This CDR3 is 15 amino acids long. The V gene lost 2 bases and the J gene lost 9 bases, with 19 bases spanning the gap. CDR3 sequence: CASSLGGIGTEPQYF. Written as DNA, the CDR3 is TGTGCCAGCAGTTTAGGGGGGATTGGCACCGAGCCCCAGTACTTC.

V usage is TRBV24-1 and J usage is TRBJ1-5; TRBD1 might be the D (6 bases). V was pared by 4 bases and J by 7 bases, with 10 bases between. This CDR3 has 13 residues. The V gene's germline CDR1 is KGHDR and CDR2 SFDVKD. CDR3 in DNA: TGTGCCACCAGTGACCGTCAGGGGCAGCCCCAGCATTTT. Translating it yields CATSDRQGQPQHF.

The J gene is TRBJ2-5, the V gene TRBV20-1; 9 nucleotides agree with TRBD2. Germline CDR1 and CDR2: DFQATT and SNEGSKA (reference sequence). The CDR3 contains 15 residues. After removal of 0 bases from V and 0 bases from J, the junction contained 2 bases not matched to a gene. DNA for the CDR3: TGCAGTGCTAGAGAGGCGGGAGGGTACCAAGAGACCCAGTACTTC. It translates to CSAREAGGYQETQYF.

The chain combines TRBV18 with TRBJ2-1; D might be TRBD2 (5 bases). Trimming took 0 bases from V and 4 from J, leaving 13 bases between them. Germline CDR1 and CDR2: KGHSH and LQKENI. This CDR3 has 16 residues. CDR3 residues: CASSPPMASRYNEQFF. Here the CDR3 DNA reads TGTGCCAGCTCACCACCGATGGCTAGCAGATACAATGAGCAGTTCTTC.

The rearrangement links TRBV11-2 to TRBJ2-5; 7 bases map to TRBD1. CDR3 length: 14 residues. J was trimmed by 1 base and V by 6 bases; bases with no gene match: 5. Germline V gene data show CDR1 as SGHAT and CDR2 as FQNNGV. CDR3 DNA sequence: TGTGCCAGCAGGATACAGGGGTTCCAAGAGACCCAGTACTTC. Translation: CASRIQGFQETQYF. Combining the CDR3 with reference TRBV11-2 and TRBJ2-5 gives the whole variable domain EAGVAQSPRYKIIEKRQSVAFWCNPISGHATLYWYQQILGQGPKLLIQFQNNGVVDDSQLPKDRFSAERLKGVDSTLKIQPAKLEDSAVYLCASRIQGFQETQYFGPGTRLLVL.

This clonotype came up once. The chain joins TRBV4-1 to TRBJ2-2; 8 bases match TRBD1. Germline V gives CDR1 MGHRA, CDR2 YSYEKL. The junction had 3 bases not matched to a gene; V was cut back by 3 bases and J by 6 bases. The CDR3 runs to 14 residues. CDR3 region: CASSQPGGSGELFF. The CDR3 nucleotides are TGCGCCAGCAGCCAGCCAGGGGGCTCCGGGGAGCTGTTTTTT.

The rearrangement uses TRBV2 and TRBJ2-7, with D possibly matching TRBD2 (6 bases). The ends were cut back, 0 bases at V and 7 bases at J, with 13 bases in the middle. Germline values: CDR1 SNHLY, CDR2 FYNNEI. This CDR3 has 14 residues. The CDR3 bases are TGTGCCAGCAGTGAAGCACGATCCGCGGGAGAGCAGTACTTC. As protein: CASSEARSAGEQYF.

V and J are TRBV2 and TRBJ1-2; D unclear. The CDR3 totals 14 residues. Trimming removed 4 bases from V and 4 bases from J, with 13 bases in between. Germline values: CDR1 SNHLY, CDR2 FYNNEI. CDR3 in amino acids: CASSGLGPSYGYTF. CDR3 DNA sequence: TGTGCCAGCAGTGGATTGGGCCCCAGCTATGGCTACACCTTC.

The chain couples TRBV19 to TRBJ1-2; weak D call: TRBD1 (5 bases). Germline assignment: CDR1 LNHDA and CDR2 SQIVND (reference sequence). The length of the CDR3 is 15 residues. V dropped 4 bases and J dropped 4 bases, with 16 bases sitting between them. The CDR3 loop is CASSTRGGVPYGYTF. CDR3 DNA: TGTGCCAGTAGTACCCGGGGGGGAGTCCCCTATGGCTACACCTTC.

CDR3 residues: CSAPRSGIYNEQFF. As DNA, the CDR3 is TGCAGTGCCCCCAGGTCGGGGATTTACAATGAGCAGTTCTTC. The chain has TRBV20-1 and TRBJ2-1; D is possibly TRBD2 (5 bases). The CDR3 totals 14 residues. Trimming took 6 bases from V and 4 from J, leaving 16 bases between them. Germline values: CDR1 DFQATT, CDR2 SNEGSKA (reference sequence).

V usage is TRBV29-1 and J usage is TRBJ2-7; 9 nucleotides align to TRBD1. V dropped 7 bases and J dropped 0; count of bases not matched to a gene: 4. The V gene's germline CDR1 is SQVTM and CDR2 ANQGSEA. The CDR3 extends over 13 amino acids. This chain's CDR3 is CSAGQGSSYEQYF. CDR3 DNA: TGCAGCGCCGGACAGGGGTCCTCCTACGAGCAGTACTTC.

This chain connects TRBV29-1 to TRBJ2-1; the match to TRBD2 covers 12 bases. CDR1 is SQVTM, CDR2 ANQGSEA, per germline. V gave up 4 bases and J gave up 4 bases; unmatched junction bases: 2. The CDR3 runs 14 residues. The CDR3 here is CSVATSGRYNEQFF. The DNA for the CDR3 is TGCAGCGTTGCGACTAGCGGGAGATACAATGAGCAGTTCTTC.

The genes are TRBV2 and TRBJ2-5; 11 nucleotides line up with TRBD2. The length of the CDR3 is 15 residues. Germline values: CDR1 SNHLY, CDR2 FYNNEI. The V and J ends lost 4 bases and 6 bases, in that order; junction bases with no gene match: 7. The CDR3 spells CASSGSGRVGKTQYF. CDR3 coding DNA: TGTGCCAGCAGTGGTAGCGGGAGGGTGGGAAAGACCCAGTACTTC. The variable domain in full, with the rest retrieved from reference TRBV2 and TRBJ2-5, is EPEVTQTPSHQVTQMGQEVILRCVPISNHLYFYWYRQILGQKVEFLVSFYNNEISEKSEIFDDQFSVERPDGSNFTLKIRSTKLEDSAMYFCASSGSGRVGKTQYFGPGTRLLVL.

This clonotype was seen a single time. The CDR3 DNA reads TGTGCCAGCAGTTTACGGAGACAGGAGATTAGCAATCAGCCCCAGCATTTT. Translation gives CASSLRRQEISNQPQHF. The rearrangement joins TRBV12-3 or TRBV12-4 to TRBJ1-5; maybe TRBD1 (6 bases). The CDR3 totals 17 residues. Trimming pared 2 bases from V and 0 bases from J, leaving 14 bases between.